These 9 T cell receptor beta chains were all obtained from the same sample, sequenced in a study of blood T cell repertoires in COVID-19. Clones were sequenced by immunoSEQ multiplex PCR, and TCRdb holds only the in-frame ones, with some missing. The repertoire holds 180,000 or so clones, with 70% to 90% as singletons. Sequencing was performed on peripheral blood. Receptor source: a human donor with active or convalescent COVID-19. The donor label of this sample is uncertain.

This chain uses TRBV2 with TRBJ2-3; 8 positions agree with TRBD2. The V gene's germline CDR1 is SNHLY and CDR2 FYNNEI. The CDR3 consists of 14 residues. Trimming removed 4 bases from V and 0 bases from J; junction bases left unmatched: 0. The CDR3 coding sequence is TGTGCCAGCAGTGCTAGCGGGAGCACAGATACGCAGTATTTT. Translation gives CASSASGSTDTQYF.

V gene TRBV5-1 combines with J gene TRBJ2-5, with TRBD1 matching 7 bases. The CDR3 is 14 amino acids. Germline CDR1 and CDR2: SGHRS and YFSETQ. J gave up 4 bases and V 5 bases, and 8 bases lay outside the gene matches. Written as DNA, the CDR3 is TGCGCCAGCAGAATCACAGGGGCGGGAGAGACCCAGTACTTC. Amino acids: CASRITGAGETQYF.

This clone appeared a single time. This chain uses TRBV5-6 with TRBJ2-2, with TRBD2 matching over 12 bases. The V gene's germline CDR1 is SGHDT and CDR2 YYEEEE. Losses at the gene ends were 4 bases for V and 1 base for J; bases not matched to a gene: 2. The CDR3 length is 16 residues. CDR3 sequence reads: CASSVTSGGNTGELFF. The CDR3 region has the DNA TGTGCCAGCAGCGTGACTAGCGGGGGGAACACCGGGGAGCTGTTTTTT. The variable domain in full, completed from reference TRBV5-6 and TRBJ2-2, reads DAGVTQSPTHLIKTRGQQVTLRCSPKSGHDTVSWYQQALGQGPQFIFQYYEEEERQRGNFPDRFSGHQFPNYSSELNVNALLLGDSALYLCASSVTSGGNTGELFFGEGSRLTVL.

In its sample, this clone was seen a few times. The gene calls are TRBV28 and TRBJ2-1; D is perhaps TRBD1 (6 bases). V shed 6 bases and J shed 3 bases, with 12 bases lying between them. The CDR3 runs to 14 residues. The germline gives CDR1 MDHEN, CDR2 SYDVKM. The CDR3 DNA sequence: TGTGCCAGCAGAAAACAGGGAAACTACAATGAGCAGTTCTTC. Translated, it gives CASRKQGNYNEQFF. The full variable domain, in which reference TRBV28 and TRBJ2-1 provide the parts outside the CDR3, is DVKVTQSSRYLVKRTGEKVFLECVQDMDHENMFWYRQDPGLGLRLIYFSYDVKMKEKGDIPEGYSVSREKKERFSLILESASTNQTSMYLCASRKQGNYNEQFFGPGTRLTVL.

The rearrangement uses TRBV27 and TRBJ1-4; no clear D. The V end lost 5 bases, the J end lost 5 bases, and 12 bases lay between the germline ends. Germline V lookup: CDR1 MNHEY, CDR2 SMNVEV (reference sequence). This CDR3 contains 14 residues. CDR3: CASSQSGANEKLFF. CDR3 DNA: TGTGCCAGCAGTCAATCGGGAGCGAATGAAAAACTGTTTTTT.

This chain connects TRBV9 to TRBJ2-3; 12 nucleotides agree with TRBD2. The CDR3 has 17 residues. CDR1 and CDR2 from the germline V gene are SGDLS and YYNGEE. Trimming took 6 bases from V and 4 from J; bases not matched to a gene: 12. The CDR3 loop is CASTLTSGGLGADTQYF. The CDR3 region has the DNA TGTGCCAGCACCTTGACTAGCGGGGGCCTTGGGGCAGATACGCAGTATTTT.

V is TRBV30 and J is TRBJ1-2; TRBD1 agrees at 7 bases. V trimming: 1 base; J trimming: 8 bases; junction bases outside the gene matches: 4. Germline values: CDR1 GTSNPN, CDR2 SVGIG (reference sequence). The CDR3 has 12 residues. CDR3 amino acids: CAWSATGRGYTF. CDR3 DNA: TGTGCCTGGAGTGCGACAGGGAGGGGCTACACCTTC.

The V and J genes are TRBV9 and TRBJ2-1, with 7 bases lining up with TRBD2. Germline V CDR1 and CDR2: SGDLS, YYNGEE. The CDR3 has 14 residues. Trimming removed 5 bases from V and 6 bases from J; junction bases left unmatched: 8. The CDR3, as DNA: TGTGCCAGCAGTTGGACTAGTAGTTCCAATGAGCAGTTCTTC. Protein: CASSWTSSSNEQFF.

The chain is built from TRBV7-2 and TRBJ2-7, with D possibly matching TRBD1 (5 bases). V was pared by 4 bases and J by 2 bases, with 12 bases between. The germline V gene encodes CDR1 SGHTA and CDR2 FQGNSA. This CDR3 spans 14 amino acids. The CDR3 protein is CASSWGVGTYEQYF. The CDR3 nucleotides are TGTGCCAGCAGCTGGGGCGTTGGTACCTACGAGCAGTACTTC.